This TCR beta chain was captured by sequencing in a study of neurological immune-mediated disorders. General study points: The greatest TCR clonal expansion occurred in HTLV-1-associated myelopathy and the least in multiple sclerosis, which fell below healthy controls. No CDR3 amino acid sequences recurred among expanded clones across subjects, suggesting private repertoires in all groups.

Each CDR3 protein gets one entry after TCRdb re-called the 5' RACE reads with MiXCR. The repertoire holds more than 40,000 distinct CDR3 sequences, roughly 3.2% seen once, with about 15% in the top ten. Germline CDR1 DFQATT, CDR2 SNEGSKA (reference sequence). Between the trimmed V and J ends, which lost 4 bases and 6 bases, there was a span of 15 bases. The CDR3 runs 13 residues. This clonotype was observed at least ten times. The antigen is undetermined. Sequenced material: PBMCs. This chain joins TRBV20-1 and TRBJ1-1, with D uncertain. This sequence was found in a woman aged 50 to 65 with multiple sclerosis. CDR3 coding DNA: TGCAGTGCTATCCGAGACAATCGGGCTGAAGCTTTCTTT. Encoded protein: CSAIRDNRAEAFF.